Below, 20 T cell receptor beta chains from the same sample are listed, as sequenced in a study of graft-versus-host responses after intestinal transplantation. The data were produced by immunoSEQ multiplex PCR, yet TCRdb's version contains in-frame clones alone and is incomplete. The sample lists more than 65,000 clones; 75% to 95% were seen once. The antigens for these receptors are not known. Material: unstimulated CD8+ T cells sorted from spleen or lymph node cells, obtained before transplant. The receptors here all came from a human donor who was the organ donor for an intestinal transplant.

The rearrangement joins TRBV11-1 to TRBJ2-4; D gene unclear. V was cut by 4 bases and J by 5 bases, with 9 bases left in between. The germline V gene has CDR1 SGHAT and CDR2 FQDESV (reference sequence). The CDR3 runs to 13 residues. CDR3 nucleotide sequence: TGTGCCAGCAGCTCGCCTCCAGAAAACATTCAGTACTTC. Its protein is CASSSPPENIQYF. The variable domain in full, completed from reference TRBV11-1 and TRBJ2-4, reads EAEVAQSPRYKITEKSQAVAFWCDPISGHATLYWYRQILGQGPELLVQFQDESVVDDSQLPKDRFSAERLKGVDSTLKIQPAELGDSAMYLCASSSPPENIQYFGAGTRLSVL.

Written as DNA, the CDR3 is TGTGCCAGCAGCTTAGTGGTGGGGATGAACACTGAAGCTTTCTTT. Translating gives CASSLVVGMNTEAFF. The chain couples TRBV7-9 to TRBJ1-1, with no clear D. CDR1 SEHNR and CDR2 FQNEAQ come from the germline V gene (reference sequence). Trimming took 1 base from V and 0 from J, leaving 9 bases between them. The CDR3 is 15 residues long.

The V call is TRBV27, the J call TRBJ2-1; maybe TRBD2 (6 bases). Trimming left V 0 bases short and J 1 base short, with 10 bases between. CDR3 length equals 16 residues. Germline CDR1 and CDR2: MNHEY and SMNVEV (reference sequence). In DNA form, the CDR3 reads TGTGCCAGCAGTTTATCTCGGGGACTGTCCTACAATGAGCAGTTCTTC. Encoded protein: CASSLSRGLSYNEQFF.

As to this clone: Given a far larger clone just one base away, this is likely a sequencing read error. The CDR3 nucleotides are TGTGCCAGCAGCCAATACACCGGGGAGCTGTTTTTT. It translates to CASSQYTGELFF. The chain joins TRBV7-6 to TRBJ2-2; D gene ambiguous. The CDR3 sequence is 12 residues long. CDR1 and CDR2 from the germline V gene are SGHVS and FNYEAQ. The germline V and J ends were trimmed by 5 bases and 3 bases, with 4 bases remaining between them.

This clone was seen a single time. This chain uses TRBV5-6 with TRBJ1-1, with D hard to call. Deletions cut 1 base from V and 3 bases from J, with 10 bases between. This CDR3 contains 14 residues. CDR1 and CDR2 (germline): SGHDT, YYEEEE. Here the CDR3 DNA reads TGTGCCAGCAGCTTGAGGAGGGCTGACACTGAAGCTTTCTTT. Translating gives CASSLRRADTEAFF.

In its sample, this clone is medium-sized (0.01 to 0.1%). The genes are TRBV29-1 and TRBJ1-1, with a weak D call TRBD1 (5 bases). Germline V CDR1 and CDR2: SQVTM, ANQGSEA. Trimming pared 3 bases from V and 7 bases from J, leaving 12 bases between. The CDR3 extends over 12 amino acids. The CDR3 loop is CSVELWGREAFF. CDR3 coding DNA: TGCAGCGTTGAGTTATGGGGACGTGAAGCTTTCTTT.

The V call is TRBV9, the J call TRBJ2-6; 11 bases agree with TRBD1. CDR3 size: 15 residues. Trimming cost V 2 bases and J 6 bases; bases outside gene matches: 1. The germline V gene encodes CDR1 SGDLS and CDR2 YYNGEE. The chain's CDR3 is CASSVGQGVANVLTF. The DNA of the CDR3 is TGTGCCAGCAGCGTGGGACAGGGGGTGGCCAACGTCCTGACTTTC.

The chain uses TRBV4-1 and TRBJ2-2; D remains ambiguous. Deletions cut 2 bases from V and 7 bases from J, with 11 bases between. This CDR3 comprises 14 residues. In germline, CDR1 is MGHRA, CDR2 YSYEKL. The CDR3 DNA is TGCGCCAGCAGCCAAAGCCAGATGTACGGGGAGCTGTTTTTT. This gives the protein CASSQSQMYGELFF.

Concerning this clone itself: The conserved phenylalanine or tryptophan normally closing the CDR3 is absent here, so this likely arose from a read error. The chain is built from TRBV28 and TRBJ2-7; D unclear. The V and J ends lost 2 bases and 0 bases respectively, with 5 bases between them. Germline V gives CDR1 MDHEN, CDR2 SYDVKM. The CDR3 runs 13 residues. CDR3 sequence: CASSLESSYEQYL. The CDR3 nucleotides read TGTGCCAGCAGTTTAGAGAGCTCCTACGAGCAGTACCTC.

V usage is TRBV9 and J usage is TRBJ2-1; D may be TRBD2 (6 bases). The V and J ends lost 4 bases and 0 bases respectively, with 11 bases between them. This CDR3 has 15 residues. Germline CDR1 and CDR2: SGDLS and YYNGEE. The CDR3 reads CASSTETSSYNEQFF. CDR3 DNA: TGTGCCAGCAGCACGGAGACTAGCTCCTACAATGAGCAGTTCTTC.

This sequence joins TRBV11-2 and TRBJ2-4; a possible D gene is TRBD2 (5 bases). This CDR3 is 16 amino acids long. CDR1 SGHAT and CDR2 FQNNGV come from the germline V gene. V was pared by 1 base and J by 0 bases, with 10 bases between. The CDR3 bases are TGTGCCAGCAGCTTAGTGGACTCTGTAGCCAAAAACATTCAGTACTTC. Amino acid sequence: CASSLVDSVAKNIQYF.

The V call is TRBV29-1, the J call TRBJ2-4, with no clear D. The CDR3 totals 14 residues. Germline CDR1 reads SQVTM; CDR2 reads ANQGSEA. The V end lost 4 bases, the J end lost 0 bases, and 10 bases lay between the germline ends. CDR3 protein: CSVAVWEAKNIQYF. The DNA of the CDR3 is TGCAGCGTTGCGGTGTGGGAAGCCAAAAACATTCAGTACTTC.

This clone occurred once. The J gene is TRBJ1-2, the V gene TRBV28; tentative D call: TRBD1 (5 bases). V dropped 0 bases and J dropped 4 bases, with 12 bases sitting between them. The CDR3 is made up of 15 amino acids. Per the germline V gene, CDR1 is MDHEN and CDR2 is SYDVKM. CDR3 sequence reads: CASSLWVGDPYGYTF. In DNA, the CDR3 is TGTGCCAGCAGTTTATGGGTCGGGGACCCCTATGGCTACACCTTC.

J is TRBJ1-6 and V is TRBV9; D ambiguous. The CDR3 has 13 amino acids. From germline, CDR1 is SGDLS and CDR2 YYNGEE. V gave up 4 bases and J gave up 5 bases, with 7 bases separating them. The CDR3, as DNA: TGTGCCAGCAGCTACAGAGATAATTCACCCCTCCACTTT. Translating it yields CASSYRDNSPLHF.

The genes are TRBV14 and TRBJ2-5, with unresolved D. This CDR3 is built from 13 residues. In germline, CDR1 is SGHDN, CDR2 FVKESK. The V end lost 2 bases, the J end lost 5 bases, and 9 bases lay between the germline ends. For the CDR3, the DNA is TGTGCCAGCAGCCAAATGGGTTACGAGACCCAGTACTTC. It yields the protein CASSQMGYETQYF.

The CDR3 region has the DNA TGTGCCAGCAGCCCCGGGGCAGTCGCCTACGAGCAGTACTTC. It codes for CASSPGAVAYEQYF. This sequence joins TRBV13 and TRBJ2-7; D is perhaps TRBD1 or TRBD2 (5 bases each). The germline V gene has CDR1 PRHDT and CDR2 FYEKMQ (reference sequence). The CDR3 runs 14 residues. V lost 5 bases and J lost 2, with 13 bases in between. The complete variable domain, with remaining parts taken from reference TRBV13 and TRBJ2-7, reads AAGVIQSPRHLIKEKRETATLKCYPIPRHDTVYWYQQGPGQDPQFLISFYEKMQSDKGSIPDRFSAQQFSDYHSELNMSSLELGDSALYFCASSPGAVAYEQYFGPGTRLTVT.

The chain has TRBV9 and TRBJ2-1, with unresolved D. The CDR3 is made up of 15 amino acids. Germline assignment: CDR1 SGDLS and CDR2 YYNGEE. Trimming stripped 4 bases from V and 0 bases from J, with 11 bases between. The CDR3 DNA sequence: TGTGCCAGCAGCCCCTTTATGAGCTCCTACAATGAGCAGTTCTTC. This sequence encodes CASSPFMSSYNEQFF.

This rearrangement joins TRBV6-1 to TRBJ2-1, with a weak D call TRBD2 (6 bases). The germline V gene has CDR1 MNHNS and CDR2 SASEGT. This CDR3 has 14 amino acids. V lost 10 bases and J 4 bases, leaving 17 bases between the germline ends. Here the CDR3 DNA reads TGTGCCAACCGATTAGCGGACTTTTACAATGAGCAGTTCTTC. Translation: CANRLADFYNEQFF.

The chain links TRBV19 to TRBJ1-5; D is unclear. The ends were cut back, 3 bases at V and 0 bases at J, with 9 bases in the middle. CDR1 and CDR2 (germline): LNHDA, SQIVND (reference sequence). CDR3 length: 15 amino acids. The CDR3 region is CASSIWEYSNQPQHF. In nucleotides, the CDR3 is TGTGCCAGTAGTATCTGGGAGTATAGCAATCAGCCCCAGCATTTT.

V and J are TRBV7-9 and TRBJ2-1, with TRBD2 identical over 13 bases. Germline V lookup: CDR1 SEHNR, CDR2 FQNEAQ (reference sequence). Trimming removed 5 bases from V and 4 bases from J; junction bases left unmatched: 8. This CDR3 region has 17 residues. CDR3 nucleotide sequence: TGTGCCAGCAGCGACGCGGGACTAGCGGGGCCTTACAATGAGCAGTTCTTC. It is translated as CASSDAGLAGPYNEQFF.